The source of this T cell receptor (beta chain) is a study of blood T cell repertoires in COVID-19. Study background: The study drew acute and convalescent COVID-19 samples from the United States, Italy and Spain.

From germline, CDR1 is SQVTM and CDR2 ANQGSEA. CDR3 length equals 10 residues. V was pared by 8 bases and J by 16 bases, with 18 bases between. Sequenced by immunoSEQ multiplex PCR; TCRdb stores in-frame clones only, minus some. The table lists roughly 250,000 clones, under 90% of them singletons. This rearrangement joins TRBV29-1 to TRBJ2-1; TRBD1 is a possible D gene (6 bases). Sequencing was done on a sample of peripheral blood. The source is a human donor in a cohort sampled during active COVID-19. CDR3 loop: CSTRDTEEFF. In nucleotides, the CDR3 is TGCAGCACCCGGGACACAGAAGAATTCTTC.